The rows below give T cell receptor beta chains drawn from one sample of a study of cytomegalovirus exposure and HLA in healthy donors. Sequencing used immunoSEQ multiplex PCR; TCRdb keeps in-frame clones, though not all of them. The sample has roughly 110,000 clones, 71% seen once; the top ten hold less than 3.5%. Sequences were obtained from PBMCs. The receptors shown here come from a female donor in good health and CMV-seronegative. CDR3s include the opening cysteine and the closing phenylalanine or tryptophan. D genes are given only for firm matches. Size tells how often a clone was seen (once, few, many) or the class of an expanded clone, and some rows leave it out.

V gene: TRBV6-5
J gene: TRBJ2-2
clone size: .
D gene: .
CDR3 DNA: TGTGCCAGCAACCCAGGGGATCGGTACACCGGGGAGCTGTTTTTT
CDR3 protein: CASNPGDRYTGELFF

V gene: TRBV10-3
J gene: TRBJ2-1
clone size: .
D gene: .
CDR3 DNA: TGTGCCATCAGTGAGGGCAGGGAGGCCAATGAGCAGTTCTTC
CDR3 protein: CAISEGREANEQFF

V gene: TRBV10-3
J gene: TRBJ2-7
clone size: .
D gene: .
CDR3 DNA: TGTGCCATCAGTGAGTTGTGGCAGGGCTCCTACGAGCAGTACTTC
CDR3 protein: CAISELWQGSYEQYF

V gene: TRBV19
J gene: TRBJ1-2
clone size: .
D gene: .
CDR3 DNA: TGTGCCAGTAGTAACAGGGAAAGCTATGGCTACACCTTC
CDR3 protein: CASSNRESYGYTF

V gene: TRBV7-9
J gene: TRBJ1-4
clone size: .
D gene: TRBD1
CDR3 DNA: TGTGCCAGCAGCTTCCGACAGGGAACTAATGAAAAACTGTTTTTT
CDR3 protein: CASSFRQGTNEKLFF

V gene: TRBV9
J gene: TRBJ2-3
clone size: .
D gene: TRBD1
CDR3 DNA: TGTGCCAGCAGCGGGGGACAGGGGGCAGATACGCAGTATTTT
CDR3 protein: CASSGGQGADTQYF

V gene: TRBV15
J gene: TRBJ2-1
clone size: .
D gene: .
CDR3 DNA: TGTGCCACCAGCAGAGGAAGGACTCCAGAGCAGTTCTTC
CDR3 protein: CATSRGRTPEQFF

V gene: TRBV11-2
J gene: TRBJ2-2
clone size: .
D gene: .
CDR3 DNA: TGTGCCAGCAGGGAGGGAATCGGGGAGCTGTTTTTT
CDR3 protein: CASREGIGELFF

V gene: TRBV29-1
J gene: TRBJ2-6
clone size: .
D gene: TRBD2
CDR3 DNA: TGCAGCGTTCGTCTAGCGGCTCTATCTGGGGCCAACGTCCTGACTTTC
CDR3 protein: CSVRLAALSGANVLTF

V gene: TRBV19
J gene: TRBJ2-1
clone size: .
D gene: .
CDR3 DNA: TGTGCCAGTAGTATGTTAGTCTCCTACAATGAGCAGTTCTTC
CDR3 protein: CASSMLVSYNEQFF

V gene: TRBV6-5
J gene: TRBJ1-4
clone size: few
D gene: .
CDR3 DNA: TGTGCCAGCAGGGGAGGGTTCGAAAAACTGTTTTTT
CDR3 protein: CASRGGFEKLFF

V gene: TRBV28
J gene: TRBJ2-7
clone size: .
D gene: TRBD2
CDR3 DNA: TGTGCCAGCAGTCCCCTGGCTAGCGGGAGAACCTCGGGAGAGCAGTACTTC
CDR3 protein: CASSPLASGRTSGEQYF

V gene: TRBV28
J gene: TRBJ2-6
clone size: .
D gene: .
CDR3 DNA: TGTGCCAGCAGTCTAGCTGGGGCCAACGTCCTGACTTTC
CDR3 protein: CASSLAGANVLTF

V gene: TRBV7-3
J gene: TRBJ1-1
clone size: .
D gene: .
CDR3 DNA: TGTGCCAGCAGCTTAGGATCTGGGCTCGTTTTCTTT
CDR3 protein: CASSLGSGLVFF

V gene: TRBV28
J gene: TRBJ1-5
clone size: .
D gene: TRBD1
CDR3 DNA: TGTGCCAGCAGCGGGACAGGTCAGTGGACCCAGCATTTT
CDR3 protein: CASSGTGQWTQHF

V gene: TRBV13
J gene: TRBJ1-2
clone size: .
D gene: TRBD1
CDR3 DNA: TGTGCCAGCAGCCCGAAAGCCGGGACAGGGTATACGAACTATGGCTACACCTTC
CDR3 protein: CASSPKAGTGYTNYGYTF

V gene: TRBV27
J gene: TRBJ2-3
clone size: .
D gene: TRBD1
CDR3 DNA: TGTGCCAGCGCGCGAGGACAGGCCGTTGATACGCAGTATTTT
CDR3 protein: CASARGQAVDTQYF

V gene: TRBV7-6
J gene: TRBJ2-5
clone size: .
D gene: .
CDR3 DNA: TGTGCCAGCAGCTTAGGCACCCCGGGGGAGACCCAGTACTTC
CDR3 protein: CASSLGTPGETQYF

V gene: TRBV15
J gene: TRBJ2-1
clone size: .
D gene: TRBD2
CDR3 DNA: TGTGCCACCAGCAGAGGGGGACTAGCGGGAGGGTCAAATGAGCAGTTCTTC
CDR3 protein: CATSRGGLAGGSNEQFF

V gene: TRBV7-8
J gene: TRBJ2-2
clone size: .
D gene: .
CDR3 DNA: TGTGCCAGCAGCTTGCCAGGGCCCCGAGTAACGGGGGAGCTGTTTTTT
CDR3 protein: CASSLPGPRVTGELFF

V gene: TRBV6-5
J gene: TRBJ1-1
clone size: .
D gene: .
CDR3 DNA: TGTGCCAGCAGTACGGGGGGTGAAGCTTTCTTT
CDR3 protein: CASSTGGEAFF

V gene: TRBV7-9
J gene: TRBJ2-2
clone size: .
D gene: .
CDR3 DNA: TGTGCCAGCAGCTTAAGGGGGAACACCGGGGAGCTGTTTTTT
CDR3 protein: CASSLRGNTGELFF

V gene: TRBV5-1
J gene: TRBJ1-6
clone size: .
D gene: .
CDR3 DNA: TGCGCCAGCAGCTTGAGGGGTTTTGGGGCGGCCTATAATTCACCCCTCCACTTT
CDR3 protein: CASSLRGFGAAYNSPLHF

V gene: TRBV9
J gene: TRBJ2-5
clone size: .
D gene: .
CDR3 DNA: TGTGCCAGCAGTGGGGAGTCCCGCCGGGTGGAGACCCAGTACTTC
CDR3 protein: CASSGESRRVETQYF

V gene: TRBV27
J gene: TRBJ2-7
clone size: .
D gene: TRBD1
CDR3 DNA: TGTGCCAGCAGTTTAAGGGGGACAGGGCTATCCACTTCCTACGAGCAGTACTTC
CDR3 protein: CASSLRGTGLSTSYEQYF

V gene: TRBV5-5
J gene: TRBJ1-2
clone size: .
D gene: .
CDR3 DNA: TGTGCCAGCAGCTTGGGAGCGATCCCCTATGGCTACACCTTC
CDR3 protein: CASSLGAIPYGYTF

V gene: TRBV19
J gene: TRBJ1-1
clone size: .
D gene: TRBD1
CDR3 DNA: TGTGCCAGTAGTACCCCGGGACAGGGGGGCACTGAAGCTTTCTTT
CDR3 protein: CASSTPGQGGTEAFF

V gene: TRBV6-4
J gene: TRBJ1-2
clone size: .
D gene: .
CDR3 DNA: TGTGCCAGCAGTGAAATGTCAGGGGCAGGGGGCTACACCTTC
CDR3 protein: CASSEMSGAGGYTF

V gene: TRBV28
J gene: TRBJ1-5
clone size: .
D gene: .
CDR3 DNA: TGTGCCAGCAGCCCCGGATTGAAGGGGCTAGAGCAGCCCCAGCATTTT
CDR3 protein: CASSPGLKGLEQPQHF

V gene: TRBV7-9
J gene: TRBJ2-5
clone size: .
D gene: TRBD1
CDR3 DNA: TGTGCCAGCAGCACCTATTCGGGGGACAGGGGGTCCTACCAAGAGACCCAGTACTTC
CDR3 protein: CASSTYSGDRGSYQETQYF

V gene: TRBV4-2
J gene: TRBJ2-1
clone size: .
D gene: .
CDR3 DNA: TGTGCCAGCAGCCAAAAAGAGGCGCCACCCGGGGCAGGGGTTGGTATAGGGCGTGGCAATGAGCAGTTCTTC
CDR3 protein: CASSQKEAPPGAGVGIGRGNEQFF

V gene: TRBV2
J gene: TRBJ1-5
clone size: .
D gene: .
CDR3 DNA: TGTGCCAGCACTGGCCAGGATCAGCCCCAGCATTTT
CDR3 protein: CASTGQDQPQHF

V gene: TRBV21-1
J gene: TRBJ2-2
clone size: .
D gene: .
CDR3 DNA: TGTGCCAGCATCTCACTTCTAAACAGGGGCCGTTTCACCGGGGAGCTGTTTTTT
CDR3 protein: CASISLLNRGRFTGELFF

V gene: TRBV5-1
J gene: TRBJ2-7
clone size: .
D gene: TRBD1
CDR3 DNA: TGCGCCAGCCACCGGGACAGAGGGTACGAGCAGTACTTC
CDR3 protein: CASHRDRGYEQYF

V gene: TRBV7-2
J gene: TRBJ1-2
clone size: .
D gene: .
CDR3 DNA: TGTGCCAGCAGCTTCGTTGCGGGGGATGGCTACACCTTC
CDR3 protein: CASSFVAGDGYTF

V gene: TRBV6-1
J gene: TRBJ2-2
clone size: .
D gene: TRBD2
CDR3 DNA: TGTGCCAGCAGTGTGTGGAAGGGAGGGTCCGGGGAGCTGTTTTTT
CDR3 protein: CASSVWKGGSGELFF

V gene: TRBV4-1
J gene: TRBJ1-4
clone size: once
D gene: TRBD1
CDR3 DNA: TGCGCCAGCAGCCAGGTGACAGGGGCTAATGAAAAACTGTTTTTT
CDR3 protein: CASSQVTGANEKLFF

V gene: TRBV28
J gene: TRBJ1-1
clone size: .
D gene: .
CDR3 DNA: TGTGCCAGCATGGACACCCCGACACCTGAAGCTTTCTTT
CDR3 protein: CASMDTPTPEAFF

V gene: TRBV30
J gene: TRBJ2-1
clone size: .
D gene: TRBD2
CDR3 DNA: TGTGCCTCGGCCGGCGGGACTAGCTCCTACAATGAGCAGTTCTTC
CDR3 protein: CASAGGTSSYNEQFF

V gene: TRBV30
J gene: TRBJ1-2
clone size: .
D gene: .
CDR3 DNA: TGTGCCTGGATAAGGGGGACGGGAGGCTACACCTTC
CDR3 protein: CAWIRGTGGYTF

V gene: TRBV27
J gene: TRBJ2-1
clone size: .
D gene: TRBD2
CDR3 DNA: TGTGCCAGCCGTCGGGGGGTGGCCCCCTCCTACAATGAGCAGTTCTTC
CDR3 protein: CASRRGVAPSYNEQFF

V gene: TRBV11-3
J gene: TRBJ2-3
clone size: .
D gene: .
CDR3 DNA: TGTGCCAGCAGCTTAGAGTTGCAGGGGACAGATACGCAGTATTTT
CDR3 protein: CASSLELQGTDTQYF

V gene: TRBV28
J gene: TRBJ1-2
clone size: .
D gene: .
CDR3 DNA: TGTGCCAGCAGTCAGTTCGTTGGCTACACCTTC
CDR3 protein: CASSQFVGYTF

V gene: TRBV6-5
J gene: TRBJ2-1
clone size: .
D gene: TRBD2
CDR3 DNA: TGTGCCAGCAGTTGGGGACTAGCGGCTGTCAATGAGCAGTTCTTC
CDR3 protein: CASSWGLAAVNEQFF

V gene: TRBV15
J gene: TRBJ2-1
clone size: .
D gene: TRBD2
CDR3 DNA: TGTGCCACCAGCAAGGGACTAGGAGACAATGAGCAGTTCTTC
CDR3 protein: CATSKGLGDNEQFF

V gene: TRBV11-1
J gene: TRBJ2-2
clone size: few
D gene: .
CDR3 DNA: TGTGCCAGCAGCGCCAACAGGGTTACCGGGGAGCTGTTTTTT
CDR3 protein: CASSANRVTGELFF

V gene: TRBV19
J gene: TRBJ2-7
clone size: .
D gene: .
CDR3 DNA: TGTGCCAGTAGTATAGATGGCGGGCAAAGCTCCTACGAGCAGTACTTC
CDR3 protein: CASSIDGGQSSYEQYF

V gene: TRBV7-8
J gene: TRBJ2-3
clone size: .
D gene: TRBD2
CDR3 DNA: TGTGCCAGCAGCTTAGAAGTAGGACTAGCGTATACGCAGTATTTT
CDR3 protein: CASSLEVGLAYTQYF

V gene: TRBV9
J gene: TRBJ2-5
clone size: .
D gene: .
CDR3 DNA: TGTGCCAGCAGCGCTCATACAGGGACCCAAGAGACCCAGTACTTC
CDR3 protein: CASSAHTGTQETQYF